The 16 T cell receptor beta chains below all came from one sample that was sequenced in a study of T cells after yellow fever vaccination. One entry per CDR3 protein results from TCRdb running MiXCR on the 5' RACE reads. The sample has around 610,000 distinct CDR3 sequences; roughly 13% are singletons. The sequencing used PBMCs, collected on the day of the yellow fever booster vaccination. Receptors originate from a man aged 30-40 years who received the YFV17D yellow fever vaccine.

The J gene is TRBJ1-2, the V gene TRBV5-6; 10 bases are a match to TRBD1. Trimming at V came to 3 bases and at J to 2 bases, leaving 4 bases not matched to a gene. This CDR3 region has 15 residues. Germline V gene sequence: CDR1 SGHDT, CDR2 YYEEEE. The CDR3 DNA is TGTGCCAGCAGCTGGGACAGGGGCGCGAACTATGGCTACACCTTC. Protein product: CASSWDRGANYGYTF.

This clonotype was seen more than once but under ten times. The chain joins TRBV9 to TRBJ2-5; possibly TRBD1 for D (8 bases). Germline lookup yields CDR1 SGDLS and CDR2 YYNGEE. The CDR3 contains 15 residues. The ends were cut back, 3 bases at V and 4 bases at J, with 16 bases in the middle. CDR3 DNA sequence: TGTGCCAGCAGCGCCCTGACAGGGGAGGGAGAGACCCAGTACTTC. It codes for CASSALTGEGETQYF.

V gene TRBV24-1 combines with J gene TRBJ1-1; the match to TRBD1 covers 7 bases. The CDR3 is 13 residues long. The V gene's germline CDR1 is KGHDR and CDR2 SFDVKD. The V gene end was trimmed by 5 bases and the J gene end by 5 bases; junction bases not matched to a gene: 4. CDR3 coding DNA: TGTGCCACCAGTGGCAGGGGGTATACTGAAGCTTTCTTT. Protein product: CATSGRGYTEAFF.

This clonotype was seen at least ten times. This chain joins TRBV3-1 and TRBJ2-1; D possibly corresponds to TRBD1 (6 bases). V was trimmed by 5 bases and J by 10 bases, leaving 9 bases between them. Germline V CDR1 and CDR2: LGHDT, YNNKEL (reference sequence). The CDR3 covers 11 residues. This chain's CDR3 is CASSTGTEQFF. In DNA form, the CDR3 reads TGTGCCAGCAGCACCGGGACAGAGCAGTTCTTC.

The CDR3: CASSQLSGLDNEQFF. CDR3 sequence (DNA): TGTGCCAGCAGCCAATTATCAGGGCTCGACAATGAGCAGTTCTTC. The chain carries TRBV3-1 and TRBJ2-1, with a weak D call TRBD1 (5 bases). Trimming removed 2 bases at V and 5 bases at J, with 13 bases between. The CDR3 contains 15 residues. The germline V gene has CDR1 LGHDT and CDR2 YNNKEL (reference sequence).

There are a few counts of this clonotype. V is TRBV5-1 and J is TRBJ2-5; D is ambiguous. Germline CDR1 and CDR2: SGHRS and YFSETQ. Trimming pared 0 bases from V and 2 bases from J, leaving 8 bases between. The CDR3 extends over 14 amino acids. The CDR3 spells CASSLVPEQETQYF. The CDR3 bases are TGCGCCAGCAGCTTGGTGCCGGAGCAAGAGACCCAGTACTTC.

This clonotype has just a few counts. CDR3 region: CASSPGLPTDTQYF. The CDR3 DNA follows: TGCGCCAGCAGCCCGGGACTACCCACAGATACGCAGTATTTT. The rearrangement links TRBV4-3 to TRBJ2-3, with TRBD2 identical over 7 bases. The CDR3 covers 14 residues. V dropped 4 bases and J dropped 2; count of bases not matched to a gene: 3. Germline V gives CDR1 LGHNA, CDR2 YSLEER.

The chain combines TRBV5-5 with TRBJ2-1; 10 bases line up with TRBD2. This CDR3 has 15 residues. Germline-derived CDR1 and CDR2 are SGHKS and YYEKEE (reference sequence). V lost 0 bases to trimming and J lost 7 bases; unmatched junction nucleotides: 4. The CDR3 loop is CASSLASGRANEQFF. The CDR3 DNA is TGTGCCAGCAGCTTGGCCAGCGGGAGGGCGAATGAGCAGTTCTTC.

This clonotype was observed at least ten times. The CDR3 coding sequence is TGTGCCAGCAGCTTATCTAGCGGGAGTTCGGATACGCAGTATTTT. It codes for CASSLSSGSSDTQYF. The V call is TRBV7-2, the J call TRBJ2-3, with 10 bases identical to TRBD2. After removal of 2 bases from V and 6 bases from J, the junction contained 5 bases not matched to a gene. Germline values: CDR1 SGHTA, CDR2 FQGNSA. The CDR3 extends over 15 amino acids.

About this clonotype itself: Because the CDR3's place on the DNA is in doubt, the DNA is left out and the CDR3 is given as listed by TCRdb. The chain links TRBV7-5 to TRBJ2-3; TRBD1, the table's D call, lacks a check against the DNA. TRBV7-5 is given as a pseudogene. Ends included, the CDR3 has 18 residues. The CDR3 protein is CISAPPVRSSACTDTQYF.

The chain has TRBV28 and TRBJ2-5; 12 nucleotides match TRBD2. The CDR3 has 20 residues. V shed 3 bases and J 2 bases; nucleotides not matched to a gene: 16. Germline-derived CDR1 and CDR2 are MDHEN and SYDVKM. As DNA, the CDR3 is TGTGCCAGCAGTTTTCGCAGTCTAGCGGGAGGGCCGGGGGGACAAGAGACCCAGTACTTC. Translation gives CASSFRSLAGGPGGQETQYF. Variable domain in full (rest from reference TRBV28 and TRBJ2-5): DVKVTQSSRYLVKRTGEKVFLECVQDMDHENMFWYRQDPGLGLRLIYFSYDVKMKEKGDIPEGYSVSREKKERFSLILESASTNQTSMYLCASSFRSLAGGPGGQETQYFGPGTRLLVL.

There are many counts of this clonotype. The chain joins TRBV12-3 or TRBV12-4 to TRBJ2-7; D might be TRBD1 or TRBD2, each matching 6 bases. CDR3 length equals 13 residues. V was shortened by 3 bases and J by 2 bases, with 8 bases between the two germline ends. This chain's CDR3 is CASSFGGPYEQYF. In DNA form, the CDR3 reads TGTGCCAGCAGTTTCGGGGGCCCCTACGAGCAGTACTTC.

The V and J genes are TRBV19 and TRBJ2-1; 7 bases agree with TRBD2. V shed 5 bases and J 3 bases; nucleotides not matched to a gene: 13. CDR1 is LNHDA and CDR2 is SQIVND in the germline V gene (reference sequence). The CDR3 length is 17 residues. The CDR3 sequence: CASSPRGVFIYYNEQFF. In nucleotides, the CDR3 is TGTGCCAGTAGTCCCCGGGGGGTTTTCATTTACTACAATGAGCAGTTCTTC. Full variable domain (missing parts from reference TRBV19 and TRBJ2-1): DGGITQSPKYLFRKEGQNVTLSCEQNLNHDAMYWYRQDPGQGLRLIYYSQIVNDFQKGDIAEGYSVSREKKESFPLTVTSAQKNPTAFYLCASSPRGVFIYYNEQFFGPGTRLTVL.

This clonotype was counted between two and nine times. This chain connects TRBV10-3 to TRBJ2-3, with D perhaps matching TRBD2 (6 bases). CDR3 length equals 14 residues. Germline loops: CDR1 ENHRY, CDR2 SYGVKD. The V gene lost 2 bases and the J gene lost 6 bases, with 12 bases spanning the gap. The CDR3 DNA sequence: TGTGCCATCAGTGAGGGCGGGAAGGCGGATACGCAGTATTTT. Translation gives CAISEGGKADTQYF.

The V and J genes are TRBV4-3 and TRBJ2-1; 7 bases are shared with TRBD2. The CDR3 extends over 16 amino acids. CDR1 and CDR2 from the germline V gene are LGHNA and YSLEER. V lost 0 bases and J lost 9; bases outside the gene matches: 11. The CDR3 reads CASSQDLRTSIGEQFF. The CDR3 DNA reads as TGCGCCAGCAGCCAAGATCTAAGGACTAGTATAGGTGAGCAGTTCTTC.

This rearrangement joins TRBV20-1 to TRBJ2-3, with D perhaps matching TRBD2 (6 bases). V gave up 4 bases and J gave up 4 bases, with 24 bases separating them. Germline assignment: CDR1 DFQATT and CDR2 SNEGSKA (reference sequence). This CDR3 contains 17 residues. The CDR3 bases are TGCAGTGCTACCCCGGCAACGGGGCGGGACGTGCCAGATACGCAGTATTTT. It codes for CSATPATGRDVPDTQYF.